These T cell receptor beta chains were read from a single sample in a study of T cell clonotyping in hematopoietic cell transplantation. Profiled with immunoSEQ multiplex PCR; TCRdb holds only in-frame clones, not every one. Of about 13,000 clones in the sample, roughly 83% were seen once. This material consisted of peripheral blood mononuclear cells, taken before stem cell transplant. The receptors shown here come from a man aged 55 to 70 with acute myeloid leukemia. Some clones in this sample may be carry-over from other donors' samples. CDR3s include the opening cysteine and the closing phenylalanine or tryptophan. The order of the fields is CDR3 length, J gene, V gene, D gene, clone size, CDR3 protein, CDR3 DNA. A D gene is named only where the DNA matches it firmly. Size is stated for part of the rows, as once, few or many counts, or as a class when the clone is expanded.

cdr3_length: 12
j_call: TRBJ2-1
v_call: TRBV7-9
d_call: .
clone_size: .
cdr3_aa: CASSLLGASDFF
cdr3_nt: TGTGCCAGCAGCTTATTAGGTGCTAGCGACTTCTTC

cdr3_length: 14
j_call: TRBJ1-4
v_call: TRBV29-1
d_call: TRBD1
clone_size: .
cdr3_aa: CSVALGRGNEKLFF
cdr3_nt: TGCAGCGTTGCTTTGGGCAGGGGGAATGAAAAACTGTTTTTT

cdr3_length: 16
j_call: TRBJ1-2
v_call: TRBV4-1
d_call: .
clone_size: .
cdr3_aa: CASSQDINRPTYGYTF
cdr3_nt: TGCGCCAGCAGCCAAGATATTAACAGACCGACCTATGGCTACACCTTC

cdr3_length: 13
j_call: TRBJ2-5
v_call: TRBV2
d_call: .
clone_size: few
cdr3_aa: CASSSLAMETQYF
cdr3_nt: TGTGCCAGCAGTTCACTGGCTATGGAGACCCAGTACTTC

cdr3_length: 13
j_call: TRBJ2-2
v_call: TRBV29-1
d_call: .
clone_size: .
cdr3_aa: CSAEEGNTGELFF
cdr3_nt: TGCAGCGCAGAAGAGGGGAACACCGGGGAGCTGTTTTTT

cdr3_length: 14
j_call: TRBJ2-7
v_call: TRBV5-1
d_call: .
clone_size: .
cdr3_aa: CASSLRTDTYEQYF
cdr3_nt: TGCGCCAGCAGCTTGAGGACGGACACCTACGAGCAGTACTTC

cdr3_length: 18
j_call: TRBJ2-7
v_call: TRBV4-2
d_call: .
clone_size: .
cdr3_aa: CASSQDLNRGGVTYEQYF
cdr3_nt: TGTGCCAGCAGCCAAGATTTAAATCGAGGCGGGGTAACCTACGAGCAGTACTTC

cdr3_length: 17
j_call: TRBJ2-1
v_call: TRBV11-2
d_call: TRBD2
clone_size: .
cdr3_aa: CASSLWASGGGYNEQFF
cdr3_nt: TGTGCCAGCAGCTTATGGGCTAGCGGGGGGGGCTACAATGAGCAGTTCTTC

cdr3_length: 13
j_call: TRBJ1-2
v_call: TRBV4-2
d_call: .
clone_size: .
cdr3_aa: CASSQGGDYGYTF
cdr3_nt: TGTGCCAGCAGCCAGGGGGGGGACTATGGCTACACCTTC

cdr3_length: 15
j_call: TRBJ2-5
v_call: TRBV9
d_call: TRBD2
clone_size: .
cdr3_aa: CASSANGGAYETQYF
cdr3_nt: TGTGCCAGCAGCGCGAACGGGGGGGCCTATGAGACCCAGTACTTC

cdr3_length: 12
j_call: TRBJ1-4
v_call: TRBV2
d_call: .
clone_size: few
cdr3_aa: CASSALGEKLFF
cdr3_nt: TGTGCCAGCAGTGCGCTAGGTGAAAAACTGTTTTTT

cdr3_length: 11
j_call: TRBJ1-1
v_call: TRBV7-2
d_call: .
clone_size: .
cdr3_aa: CASSRDIVAFF
cdr3_nt: TGTGCCAGCAGCCGAGATATTGTGGCTTTCTTT

cdr3_length: 18
j_call: TRBJ2-1
v_call: TRBV4-2
d_call: .
clone_size: .
cdr3_aa: CASSQDPRGNLLGNEQFF
cdr3_nt: TGTGCCAGCAGCCAAGATCCTCGGGGGAACTTACTGGGGAATGAGCAGTTCTTC

cdr3_length: 13
j_call: TRBJ1-2
v_call: TRBV28
d_call: .
clone_size: .
cdr3_aa: CASSRDKIYGYTF
cdr3_nt: TGTGCCAGCAGTCGCGACAAGATCTATGGCTACACCTTC

cdr3_length: 11
j_call: TRBJ1-6
v_call: TRBV11-2
d_call: .
clone_size: .
cdr3_aa: CASSLNSPLHF
cdr3_nt: TGTGCCAGCAGCTTGAATTCACCCCTCCACTTT

cdr3_length: 16
j_call: TRBJ2-5
v_call: TRBV9
d_call: .
clone_size: .
cdr3_aa: CASSAVSTDWEETQYF
cdr3_nt: TGTGCCAGCAGCGCCGTCTCGACAGATTGGGAAGAGACCCAGTACTTC

cdr3_length: 14
j_call: TRBJ1-2
v_call: TRBV2
d_call: .
clone_size: .
cdr3_aa: CASSVVQRDYGYTF
cdr3_nt: TGTGCCAGCAGTGTGGTACAGCGCGACTATGGCTACACCTTC

cdr3_length: 14
j_call: TRBJ1-1
v_call: TRBV6-1
d_call: .
clone_size: .
cdr3_aa: CASSLTGRGTEAFF
cdr3_nt: TGTGCCAGCAGCCTGACAGGCCGGGGCACTGAAGCTTTCTTT

cdr3_length: 13
j_call: TRBJ1-5
v_call: TRBV2
d_call: .
clone_size: .
cdr3_aa: CASNGQETQPQHF
cdr3_nt: TGTGCCAGCAATGGGCAGGAAACTCAGCCCCAGCATTTT

cdr3_length: 16
j_call: TRBJ2-7
v_call: TRBV7-9
d_call: .
clone_size: .
cdr3_aa: CASSLYGIAEEGEQYF
cdr3_nt: TGTGCCAGCAGCTTATATGGAATAGCGGAGGAGGGCGAGCAGTACTTC

cdr3_length: 14
j_call: TRBJ1-5
v_call: TRBV6-1
d_call: .
clone_size: few
cdr3_aa: CASSGRNLNQPQHF
cdr3_nt: TGTGCCAGCAGTGGGCGGAATCTAAATCAGCCCCAGCATTTT

cdr3_length: 14
j_call: TRBJ1-2
v_call: TRBV11-3
d_call: .
clone_size: .
cdr3_aa: CASSPTPTNYGYTF
cdr3_nt: TGTGCCAGCAGCCCCACCCCGACTAACTATGGCTACACCTTC

cdr3_length: 15
j_call: TRBJ1-6
v_call: TRBV5-1
d_call: .
clone_size: .
cdr3_aa: CASSLARNNNSPLHF
cdr3_nt: TGCGCCAGCAGCTTGGCTAGAAATAATAATTCACCCCTCCACTTT

cdr3_length: 13
j_call: TRBJ1-1
v_call: TRBV25-1
d_call: .
clone_size: .
cdr3_aa: CASSLSRQTSAFF
cdr3_nt: TGTGCCAGCAGTCTATCAAGACAGACCTCGGCTTTCTTT

cdr3_length: 16
j_call: TRBJ1-6
v_call: TRBV5-1
d_call: .
clone_size: .
cdr3_aa: CASSLRGARSNSPLHF
cdr3_nt: TGCGCCAGCAGCTTGCGGGGCGCAAGGTCTAATTCACCCCTCCACTTT

cdr3_length: 15
j_call: TRBJ1-6
v_call: TRBV2
d_call: TRBD1
clone_size: .
cdr3_aa: CASSGQGGFGSPLHF
cdr3_nt: TGTGCCAGCAGTGGACAGGGCGGGTTTGGTTCACCCCTCCACTTT

cdr3_length: 15
j_call: TRBJ2-1
v_call: TRBV6-5
d_call: .
clone_size: once
cdr3_aa: CASSPGSSSYNEQFF
cdr3_nt: TGTGCCAGCAGCCCGGGCAGCAGCTCCTACAATGAGCAGTTCTTC